The subject of this entry is one TCR beta chain. The antigen is not known. Only in-frame clones appear in the TCRdb table, and some are missing; sequencing was by immunoSEQ multiplex PCR. The data hold approximately 30,000 clones, with about 70% observed a single time. Trimming took 6 bases from V and 6 from J, leaving 9 bases between them. Germline assignment: CDR1 MNHEY and CDR2 SVGAGI. The CDR3 runs to 12 residues. The data belong to a study of radiotherapy plus CTLA-4 blockade in lung cancer. Looking at the study overall: 15% to 20% of enrolled patients responded objectively, and about 31% had disease control. Broader study findings: Tumor-derived TCR clones expanded in blood after radiotherapy plus ipilimumab.

Sequences were derived from peripheral blood, sampled from a patient treated with radiotherapy plus ipilimumab. The V gene is TRBV6-5, the J gene TRBJ2-1; D unresolved. The TCR sequence derives from a human donor with non-small cell lung cancer whose response to radiotherapy plus ipilimumab could not be evaluated. In nucleotides, the CDR3 is TGTGCCAGCAGCCTTACGAGCAATGAGCAGTTCTTC. The encoded protein is CASSLTSNEQFF.